The rows below give T cell receptor beta chains drawn from one sample of a study of T cell clones after liver transplantation. Measured with immunoSEQ multiplex PCR; TCRdb has only the in-frame clones, and not every one. The sample carries 68,000 or so clones, about four fifths recorded once. The sequences come from CD4+ T cells from blood, collected before liver transplant. The receptors here all came from a human donor who received a liver transplant. The CDR3 runs from the conserved cysteine through the conserved F or W. A D gene is named only where the DNA matches it firmly. For some rows the clone size is stated as once, few or many, or as a class when expanded; others skip it.

clone_size j_call v_call d_call cdr3_length cdr3_nt cdr3_aa
. TRBJ2-2 TRBV28 TRBD1 15 TGTGCCAGCAGTTTGGGACAGGGTTGGGCCGGGGAGCTGTTTTTT CASSLGQGWAGELFF
. TRBJ2-3 TRBV10-3 TRBD1 16 TGTGCCAGCCACACCGGACAGGGATCAGGCACAGATACGCAGTATTTT CASHTGQGSGTDTQYF
few TRBJ1-1 TRBV5-1 . 12 TGCGCCAGCAGCTTGGCCGACGGTGAAGCTTTCTTT CASSLADGEAFF
. TRBJ1-2 TRBV28 TRBD1 14 TGTGCCAGCACTCCTCCACAGGGGGCAGAGGGCTACACCTTC CASTPPQGAEGYTF
. TRBJ1-2 TRBV10-2 TRBD1 13 TGCGCCACCGCAATCGACAGGGGCTATGGCTACACCTTC CATAIDRGYGYTF
. TRBJ1-2 TRBV11-2 . 12 TGTGCCAGCACCAGTTGGAGTGGGGGCTACACCTTC CASTSWSGGYTF
. TRBJ1-2 TRBV28 . 13 TGTGCCAGCAGTTTGAACCCCAACTATGGCTACACCTTC CASSLNPNYGYTF
. TRBJ1-5 TRBV28 . 15 TGTGCCAGCACCGCTCCGGGGGGGAGAAATCAGCCCCAGCATTTT CASTAPGGRNQPQHF
. TRBJ1-1 TRBV19 . 13 TGTGCCAGTAGTATACGAGGGAACACTGAAGCTTTCTTT CASSIRGNTEAFF
once TRBJ1-1 TRBV20-1 . 11 TGCAGTGCTAGCGGCAACACTGAAGTTTTCTTT CSASGNTEVFF
. TRBJ1-4 TRBV2 . 14 TGTGCCAGCCATGGTTGGGGGCGGGCTGAAAAACTGTTTTTT CASHGWGRAEKLFF
. TRBJ2-2 TRBV28 . 17 TGTGCCAGCAGTTTAACTGGCGGTACAGGCGAGTCCGGGGAGCTGTTTTTT CASSLTGGTGESGELFF